Below, one T cell receptor (beta chain) is given with its context. The record originates from a study of blood T cell repertoires in COVID-19. Study information: Researchers got acute and convalescent COVID-19 samples from the United States, Italy and Spain.

As processed by the authors: Amplification of reference gene primers provided the estimated nucleated cell counts. Data came from immunoSEQ multiplex PCR; TCRdb stores just in-frame clones and leaves some out. D and trimming come from the DNA, and the V and J calls and clone size come from that table. The repertoire consists of approximately 71,000 clones, with around 83% occurring once and the leading ten covering under 5%. Germline V lookup: CDR1 SEHNR, CDR2 FQNEAQ (reference sequence). The ends were cut back, 6 bases at V and 8 bases at J, with 10 bases in the middle. The CDR3 totals 11 residues. The chain couples TRBV7-9 to TRBJ1-1; D might be TRBD1 (6 bases). Sequenced input: peripheral blood. The sequence was collected from a man in his fifties or sixties with acute or convalescent COVID-19. The CDR3 DNA reads TGTGCCAGCAGACAGGGTTGGGAAGCTTTCTTT. As protein: CASRQGWEAFF.